This T cell receptor beta chain was sequenced for a study of a mutant IDH1 vaccine in newly diagnosed glioma. Time point: baseline, week 1 (first vaccination visit). Treatment described: pre-vaccination baseline after standard-of-care therapy. Per the germline V gene, CDR1 is SGHKS and CDR2 is YYEKEE (reference sequence). Trimming left V 3 bases short and J 4 bases short, with 16 bases between. The CDR3 totals 16 residues. Some clones are missing from TCRdb's copy, which holds only in-frame ones; the method was immunoSEQ multiplex PCR. There are about 88,000 clones in the sample; over 75% occur only once, and around 5% lies in the top ten.

Specimen: PBMCs, collected from a glioma patient treated with radiotherapy, temozolomide or both. The chain combines TRBV5-5 with TRBJ2-2; D is perhaps TRBD1 (5 bases). The receptor comes from a man aged 35 to 55 with glioma. Some clones in this sample may be carry-over from other donors' samples. DNA for the CDR3: TGTGCCAGCAGCTCGGGTTCGAAGGGGTCCACCGGGGAGCTGTTTTTT. It translates to CASSSGSKGSTGELFF.